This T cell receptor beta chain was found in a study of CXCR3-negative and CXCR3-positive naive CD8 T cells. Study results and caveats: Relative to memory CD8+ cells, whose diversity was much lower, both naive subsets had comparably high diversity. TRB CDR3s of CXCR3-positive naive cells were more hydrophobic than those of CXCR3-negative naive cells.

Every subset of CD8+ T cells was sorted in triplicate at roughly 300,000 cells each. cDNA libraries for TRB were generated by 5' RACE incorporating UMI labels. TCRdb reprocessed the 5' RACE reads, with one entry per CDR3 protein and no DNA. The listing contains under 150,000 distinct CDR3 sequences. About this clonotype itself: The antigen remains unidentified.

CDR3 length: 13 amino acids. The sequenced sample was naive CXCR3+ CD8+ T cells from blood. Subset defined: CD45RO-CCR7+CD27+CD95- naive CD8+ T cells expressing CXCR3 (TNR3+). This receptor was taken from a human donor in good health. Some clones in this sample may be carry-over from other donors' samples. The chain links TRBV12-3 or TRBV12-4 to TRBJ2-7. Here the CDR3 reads CASTASLAYEQYF.